These T cell receptor beta chains were read from a single sample in a study of neurological immune-mediated disorders. TCRdb passed the 5' RACE reads through MiXCR, listing each CDR3 protein once. The data show more than 50,000 distinct CDR3 sequences, nearly 25% seen once. The sequencing sample was made of PBMCs. These receptors were taken from a man in his fifties or sixties with HTLV-1-associated myelopathy (HAM/TSP). CDR3s include the opening cysteine and the closing phenylalanine or tryptophan. The D gene is left open where the match is weak. Size is stated for part of the rows, as once, few or many counts, or as a class when the clone is expanded.

d_gene,v_gene,j_gene,abundance,CDR3nt,CDR3aa
.,TRBV6-5,TRBJ2-2,few,TGTGCCAGCTCCCCAGCGGGGAACACCGGGGAGCTGTTTTTT,CASSPAGNTGELFF
.,TRBV7-2,TRBJ1-4,.,TGTGCCAGCAGCTTACGGGGGCAAAATGAAAAACTGTTTTTT,CASSLRGQNEKLFF
TRBD2,TRBV7-6,TRBJ2-1,many,TGTGCCAGCAGCTCTAGCGGGCTCACCTACAATGAGCAGTTCTTC,CASSSSGLTYNEQFF
TRBD2,TRBV12-3/TRBV12-4,TRBJ2-1,many,TGTGCCAGCAGTTCTAATGGACTAGCGGGGCTATACAATGAGCAGTTCTTC,CASSSNGLAGLYNEQFF
.,TRBV7-9,TRBJ2-5,many,TGTGCCAGCAGCCTCGGGTCGAAAGAGACCCAGTACTTC,CASSLGSKETQYF
.,TRBV9,TRBJ2-3,many,TGTGCCAGCCGCCTCGGGACAAAAGTCCCAGATACGCAGTATTTT,CASRLGTKVPDTQYF
TRBD2,TRBV5-1,TRBJ2-7,many,TGCGCCAGCAGCTTAAATAGCGGGAGGCCCGGCGAGCAGTACTTC,CASSLNSGRPGEQYF
.,TRBV3-1,TRBJ2-7,many,TGTGCCAGCAGCCGCCTTGAGGGCGTCTCCTACGAGCAGTACTTC,CASSRLEGVSYEQYF
.,TRBV12-3/TRBV12-4,TRBJ1-1,.,TGTGCCAGCAGTTGGTCACGTTTGAACACTGAAGCTTTCTTT,CASSWSRLNTEAFF
.,TRBV2,TRBJ2-1,many,TGTGCCAGCAGTGGGTACGCCTACAATGAGCAGTTCTTC,CASSGYAYNEQFF
.,TRBV20-1,TRBJ1-1,many,TGCAGTGCTAGAGTACAGAGCGTTAACACTGAAGCTTTCTTT,CSARVQSVNTEAFF
TRBD2,TRBV4-1,TRBJ2-7,.,TGCGCCAGCAGCCAAGATGGTGTTCTAGCGGGAGCCTACGAGCAATACTTC,CASSQDGVLAGAYEQYF
.,TRBV20-1,TRBJ2-5,many,TGCAGTGCTAGAGAGGGTCGGTGGGAGGAAGAGACCCAGTACTTC,CSAREGRWEEETQYF
.,TRBV5-1,TRBJ2-7,.,TGCGCCAGCAGCTTGGGAGGCGCGGCTACCTACGAGCAGTACTTC,CASSLGGAATYEQYF
TRBD2,TRBV20-1,TRBJ2-7,many,TGCAGTGCTAGCCATTCTAGCGGCCTTGAGCAGTACTTC,CSASHSSGLEQYF
TRBD1,TRBV20-1,TRBJ2-3,.,TGCAGTGCACCGGGACAGGGGGCTTCGATAGATACGCAGTATTTT,CSAPGQGASIDTQYF
.,TRBV18,TRBJ2-5,many,TGTGCCAGCTCACGAGACAGGCAAGAGACCCAGTACTTC,CASSRDRQETQYF
TRBD2,TRBV6-2/TRBV6-3,TRBJ2-5,many,TGTGCCAGCTGGGCTAGCGGAGGTGGAGAGACCCAGTACTTC,CASWASGGGETQYF
TRBD2,TRBV5-4,TRBJ2-3,many,TGTGCCAGCAGCCACGGTCCGGGACTAGCGGGGACCCCTAGCACAGATACGCAGTATTTT,CASSHGPGLAGTPSTDTQYF
.,TRBV5-1,TRBJ2-3,.,TGCGCCAGCAGCGACTCACTCACTAGCACAGATACGCAGTATTTT,CASSDSLTSTDTQYF
TRBD1,TRBV7-9,TRBJ2-7,many,TGTGCCACGCTACATGACAGGGGCTCCGAGCAGTACTTC,CATLHDRGSEQYF
TRBD1,TRBV5-5,TRBJ2-3,many,TGTGCCAGCAGCTCGACAGGGTGGTCAGATACGCAGTATTTT,CASSSTGWSDTQYF
.,TRBV5-1,TRBJ2-2,.,TGCGCCAGCATTCAATCCGGCTCAGCCGGGGAGCTGTTTTTT,CASIQSGSAGELFF
.,TRBV2,TRBJ1-6,many,TGTGCCAGCAGTGAACCAACGCAGCTTAATTCACCCCTCCACTTT,CASSEPTQLNSPLHF
.,TRBV20-1,TRBJ2-7,many,TGCAGTGCTAGAGGGGGAGGACCGTCCTACGAGCAGTACTTC,CSARGGGPSYEQYF
TRBD1,TRBV7-2,TRBJ1-1,many,TGTGCCAGCAGCTTAGAGGCAGGGGGTTTTAACACTGAAGCTTTCTTT,CASSLEAGGFNTEAFF
TRBD2,TRBV5-1,TRBJ2-3,many,TGCGCCAGCAGCTTGGCGGGAGGGCCCACAGATACGCAGTATTTT,CASSLAGGPTDTQYF
.,TRBV20-1,TRBJ2-7,many,TGCAGTGCCCGCCGAGATCGGACCGGGGTCGAGCAGTACTTC,CSARRDRTGVEQYF
.,TRBV4-1,TRBJ1-5,.,TGCGCCAGCAGCCATTCAGGAGAGGGGCAGCCCCAGCATTTT,CASSHSGEGQPQHF
TRBD2,TRBV15,TRBJ2-3,many,TGTGCCACCAGCGGGGGACTAGCGGGATACACAGATACGCAGTATTTT,CATSGGLAGYTDTQYF
.,TRBV5-1,TRBJ1-1,many,TGCGCCAGCAGCCTCGGTGGGAGGAACACTGAAGCTTTCTTT,CASSLGGRNTEAFF
.,TRBV5-1,TRBJ2-1,many,TGCGCCAGCAGCGTAAAACAGGGTGTCCATGAGCAGTTCTTC,CASSVKQGVHEQFF
TRBD2,TRBV20-1,TRBJ2-3,many,TGCAGTGCCCCGAGCTGGGACAGGGCCGGACTAGCGGGATATGGAGATACGCAGTATTTT,CSAPSWDRAGLAGYGDTQYF